The 16 T cell receptor beta chains given below trace back to one sample, sequenced in a study of blood T cells in healthy people across ages. The second PCR ran about 6 to 12 cycles with a sample-barcoded 5' primer and J-beta primers. TCRdb re-called the 5' RACE reads with MiXCR, one entry per CDR3 protein. The table lists 1.5 million to 2 million distinct CDR3 sequences, roughly 27% of them singletons. Sequencing used blood. The receptors come from a woman between 25 and 40 years old in good health.

CDR3 nucleotide sequence: TGCAGCGTTGAAGACAGGGCAGGAGAGACCCAGTTCTTC. It encodes CSVEDRAGETQFF. The rearrangement uses TRBV29-1 and TRBJ2-5; a possible D gene is TRBD1 (5 bases). The DNA end lines up better with TRBJ2-1; the J call may be wrong. This CDR3 is built from 13 residues. Germline V lookup: CDR1 SQVTM, CDR2 ANQGSEA.

The genes are TRBV5-1 and TRBJ2-1; D is perhaps TRBD2 (6 bases). Per the germline V gene, CDR1 is SGHRS and CDR2 is YFSETQ. Deletions cut 8 bases from V and 8 bases from J, with 20 bases between. This CDR3 has 14 amino acids. This CDR3 is CASSRDSGVDEQFF. The CDR3 nucleotides read TGCGCCAGTAGCCGGGACTCCGGGGTGGATGAGCAGTTCTTC.

The table lists this clonotype with a count of one. The V gene is TRBV14, the J gene TRBJ2-1; D call uncertain. V lost 4 bases to trimming and J lost 3 bases, with 10 bases between them. Germline CDR1 and CDR2: SGHDN and FVKESK. The CDR3 extends over 14 amino acids. CDR3 DNA: TGTGCCAGCAGCCCCATACTACTCTACAATGAGCAGTTCTTC. This encodes CASSPILLYNEQFF.

The V and J genes are TRBV19 and TRBJ1-5; D is undetermined. Trimming took 4 bases from V and 6 from J, leaving 13 bases between them. The CDR3 covers 14 residues. Germline lookup yields CDR1 LNHDA and CDR2 SQIVND (reference sequence). CDR3 nucleotide sequence: TGTGCCAGTAGTACCAGTCGGGCGGGTCAGCCCCAGCATTTT. This translates into CASSTSRAGQPQHF.

This clonotype has just one count. The V gene is TRBV6-1, the J gene TRBJ2-5; 13 nucleotides agree with TRBD2. Trimming removed 4 bases from V and 13 bases from J; junction bases left unmatched: 12. The CDR3 contains 15 residues. Germline CDR1 is MNHNS and CDR2 is SASEGT. This CDR3 reads CASSGTSGGPEERYF. The CDR3, as DNA: TGTGCCAGCAGTGGGACTAGCGGGGGTCCGGAAGAGCGGTACTTC.

This clonotype occurred many times. This chain uses TRBV2 with TRBJ2-7, with 8 bases matching TRBD2. V was pared by 6 bases and J by 4 bases, with 11 bases of the junction left unmatched. CDR3 size: 15 residues. Germline values: CDR1 SNHLY, CDR2 FYNNEI. The DNA for the CDR3 is TGTGCCAGCAGGAGGCGTCTGGAGCGGGGGTACGAGCAGTACTTC. The encoded protein is CASRRRLERGYEQYF.

In its sample, this clonotype was seen many times. This sequence joins TRBV11-2 and TRBJ2-3, with unresolved D. CDR3 length equals 13 residues. From germline, CDR1 is SGHAT and CDR2 FQNNGV. V was shortened by 6 bases and J by 7 bases, with 14 bases between the two germline ends. DNA of the CDR3: TGTGCCAGCAGTTTGGTCCATTCAAATACGCAGTATTTT. As protein: CASSLVHSNTQYF.

This clonotype was recorded once. The gene calls are TRBV12-3 or TRBV12-4 and TRBJ1-5; D gene uncertain. This CDR3 has 12 residues. V was pared by 3 bases and J by 7 bases, with 7 bases between. This CDR3 is CASSFNVQPQHF. DNA for the CDR3: TGTGCCAGCAGTTTTAACGTGCAGCCCCAGCATTTT.

This clonotype was recorded a few times. The chain joins TRBV12-3 or TRBV12-4 to TRBJ2-1, with D possibly being TRBD2 (5 bases). Trimming took off 5 bases at V and 6 bases at J, with 14 bases between the two ends. This CDR3 contains 14 residues. The CDR3 nucleotides are TGTGCCAGCAGTCCCCGGAGGTTTGGCAATGAGCAGTTCTTC. As protein: CASSPRRFGNEQFF.

This clonotype was counted only a few times. The chain links TRBV7-2 to TRBJ1-1; 7 bases are shared with TRBD1. This CDR3 comprises 15 residues. The germline V gene encodes CDR1 SGHTA and CDR2 FQGNSA. With V trimmed by 2 bases and J by 7 bases, 10 bases remained unmatched. As DNA, the CDR3 is TGTGCCAGCAGCTTATTCTCCACAGGGGCGAATGAAGCTTTCTTT. The encoded protein is CASSLFSTGANEAFF.

The chain employs TRBV30 and TRBJ2-7; 7 bases match TRBD2. Germline CDR1 is GTSNPN and CDR2 is SVGIG (reference sequence). J gave up 6 bases and V 1 base, and 6 bases lay outside the gene matches. The CDR3 runs to 13 residues. The chain's CDR3 is CAWSAAGPFEQYF. The CDR3, as DNA: TGTGCCTGGAGTGCAGCGGGACCATTCGAGCAGTACTTC.

The V and J genes are TRBV28 and TRBJ1-2; tentative D call: TRBD1 (5 bases). The length of the CDR3 is 15 residues. V was trimmed by 5 bases and J by 4 bases, leaving 17 bases between them. Germline V gives CDR1 MDHEN, CDR2 SYDVKM. CDR3 DNA sequence: TGTGCCAGCAGTCCATACGTCCCGGGGACCTATGGCTACACCTTC. This sequence encodes CASSPYVPGTYGYTF.

This clonotype was detected many times. The chain employs TRBV5-1 and TRBJ1-2, with TRBD1 matching 7 bases. The CDR3 is made up of 14 amino acids. Looked up from germline, CDR1 is SGHRS and CDR2 is YFSETQ. V lost 2 bases and J lost 4; bases outside the gene matches: 5. The CDR3 region has the DNA TGCGCCAGCAGCTTCGACAGGGAGGGCTATGGCTACACCTTC. This sequence encodes CASSFDREGYGYTF.

The chain employs TRBV7-8 and TRBJ1-1; the match to TRBD1 covers 8 bases. Germline CDR1 is SGHVS and CDR2 is FQNEAQ. Trimming took 5 bases from V and 6 from J; bases not matched to a gene: 8. CDR3 size: 14 residues. CDR3 sequence: CASSGQGERAEAFF. CDR3 in DNA: TGTGCCAGCAGCGGACAGGGCGAACGAGCTGAAGCTTTCTTT. Full variable domain (missing parts from reference TRBV7-8 and TRBJ1-1): GAGVSQSPRYKVAKRGQDVALRCDPISGHVSLFWYQQALGQGPEFLTYFQNEAQLDKSGLPSDRFFAERPEGSVSTLKIQRTQQEDSAVYLCASSGQGERAEAFFGQGTRLTVV.

V gene TRBV15 combines with J gene TRBJ1-1; tentatively, D is TRBD1 (5 bases). The CDR3 loop spans 15 amino acids. V was trimmed by 1 base and J by 7 bases, leaving 16 bases between them. The V gene's germline CDR1 is LNHNV and CDR2 YYDKDF (reference sequence). CDR3 in DNA: TGTGCCACCAGCAGAGTGGGGGGACTACCCTATGAAGCTTTCTTT. Protein product: CATSRVGGLPYEAFF.

This clonotype was picked up many times. The chain uses TRBV12-3 or TRBV12-4 and TRBJ2-7; no clear D gene. The CDR3 has 15 amino acids. The V end lost 2 bases, the J end lost 5 bases, and 16 bases lay between the germline ends. The CDR3 coding sequence is TGTGCCAGCAGTTTATCTCGTGGGCCAGACGACGAGCAGTACTTC. Protein: CASSLSRGPDDEQYF.